The 2 T cell receptor beta chains presented below share a single source sample, sequenced in a study of blood T cell repertoires in COVID-19. The method was immunoSEQ multiplex PCR; TCRdb's version includes in-frame clones alone and lacks a portion of them. The sample consists of roughly 230,000 clones, about 82% of them appearing once. The sequenced material came from peripheral blood. The receptors originated from a man aged 50 to 60 with COVID-19, enrolled during active disease.

The V call is TRBV6-5, the J call TRBJ2-7; the match to TRBD1 covers 9 bases. The V gene's germline CDR1 is MNHEY and CDR2 SVGAGI. Trimming cost V 6 bases and J 7 bases; bases outside gene matches: 10. The CDR3 has 14 amino acids. The CDR3 coding sequence is TGTGCCAGCAGCCCCGGGACAGGGATATGGGAGCAGTACTTC. Translated, it gives CASSPGTGIWEQYF.

V gene TRBV5-1 combines with J gene TRBJ2-7, with 7 bases identical to TRBD2. Germline V gives CDR1 SGHRS, CDR2 YFSETQ. Trimming removed 1 base from V and 2 bases from J; junction bases left unmatched: 6. The CDR3 is made up of 15 amino acids. CDR3 nucleotide sequence: TGCGCCAGCAGCTTGTCTAGCGGACCCACCTACGAGCAGTACTTC. Translation gives CASSLSSGPTYEQYF. Full variable domain (missing parts from reference TRBV5-1 and TRBJ2-7): KAGVTQTPRYLIKTRGQQVTLSCSPISGHRSVSWYQQTPGQGLQFLFEYFSETQRNKGNFPGRFSGRQFSNSRSEMNVSTLELGDSALYLCASSLSSGPTYEQYFGPGTRLTVT.